Following are 9 T cell receptor beta chains from one sample sequenced in a study of T cell responses to AZD1222 COVID-19 vaccine. The repertoire was sequenced with immunoSEQ multiplex PCR; TCRdb's copy has only in-frame clones and lacks some. This sample has approximately 110,000 clones, with 82% found just once. The sequencing here drew on peripheral blood, taken on day 0 of AZD1222 vaccination. These receptor sequences come from an adult in good health.

The gene calls are TRBV12-3 or TRBV12-4 and TRBJ1-6; weak D call: TRBD1 (6 bases). The CDR3 is made up of 13 amino acids. Trimming shortened V by 4 bases and J by 10 bases, and 11 bases separated the two germline ends. CDR3 loop: CASSSDSGSPLHF. The CDR3, as DNA: TGTGCCAGCAGTTCGGACAGTGGGTCACCCCTCCACTTT.

V and J are TRBV30 and TRBJ2-7; no firm D call. The length of the CDR3 is 13 residues. V was clipped by 3 bases and J by 3 bases, with 12 bases between them. From germline, CDR1 is GTSNPN and CDR2 SVGIG (reference sequence). The CDR3 DNA reads TGTGCCTGGAGCGTGGGATTTCTCTACGAGCAGTACTTC. Amino acid sequence: CAWSVGFLYEQYF.

V and J are TRBV1 and TRBJ1-1; the table gives TRBD1 as D, unverified against the DNA. TRBV1 counts as a pseudogene. CDR3 length: 21 residues. This CDR3 is CTSSQENRDRGFRLRPSEAFF. The DNA of the CDR3 is TGCACCAGCAGCCAAGAGAATCGGGACAGGGGTTTTAGACTGAGGCCCTCCGAAGCTTTCTTT.

V is TRBV5-4 and J is TRBJ1-2, with D perhaps TRBD1 (6 bases). V shed 4 bases and J shed 4 bases, with 17 bases lying between them. The CDR3 runs 15 residues. Germline V CDR1 and CDR2: SGHNT, YYREEE (reference sequence). CDR3 DNA: TGTGCCAGCAGCCCTGGGGGGGGCATGGGCTATGGCTACACCTTC. Its protein is CASSPGGGMGYGYTF.

This clone came up a few times. CDR3 DNA: TGCAGCGCCGTTTGGGTGGGCTATGGCTACACCTTC. It is translated as CSAVWVGYGYTF. The J gene is TRBJ1-2, the V gene TRBV29-1; D is uncertain. Looked up from germline, CDR1 is SQVTM and CDR2 is ANQGSEA. V lost 7 bases and J lost 4, with 13 bases in between. The CDR3 has 12 residues. Full variable domain (missing parts from reference TRBV29-1 and TRBJ1-2): SAVISQKPSRDICQRGTSLTIQCQVDSQVTMMFWYRQQPGQSLTLIATANQGSEATYESGFVIDKFPISRPNLTFSTLTVSNMSPEDSSIYLCSAVWVGYGYTFGSGTRLTVV.

The rearrangement links TRBV11-1 to TRBJ1-6; TRBD1 agrees at 12 bases. V lost 5 bases and J lost 13; bases outside the gene matches: 6. CDR1 and CDR2 from the germline V gene are SGHAT and FQDESV (reference sequence). There are 14 residues in the CDR3. CDR3 loop: CASSRPGQGAPLHF. CDR3 DNA sequence: TGTGCCAGCAGCCGCCCGGGACAGGGGGCTCCCCTCCACTTT.

The chain has TRBV27 and TRBJ2-1; 10 nucleotides align to TRBD2. V was clipped by 5 bases and J by 2 bases; unmatched bases: 18. CDR1 MNHEY and CDR2 SMNVEV come from the germline V gene (reference sequence). This CDR3 spans 20 amino acids. CDR3 sequence (DNA): TGTGCCAGCAGTCCTATAGTCGACGCCCAGCGGGGGGGTACCTACAATGAGCAGTTCTTC. Protein: CASSPIVDAQRGGTYNEQFF.

The chain carries TRBV5-6 and TRBJ1-2; a possible D gene is TRBD1 (5 bases). The ends were cut back, 5 bases at V and 2 bases at J, with 10 bases in the middle. This CDR3 has 13 residues. Germline V gives CDR1 SGHDT, CDR2 YYEEEE. The CDR3 bases are TGTGCCAGCAGAGGACGGGGGAACTATGGCTACACCTTC. It translates to CASRGRGNYGYTF.

V is TRBV27 and J is TRBJ2-3; no clear D gene. The V and J ends lost 5 bases and 0 bases respectively, with 9 bases between them. The CDR3 covers 14 residues. CDR1 and CDR2 from the germline V gene are MNHEY and SMNVEV (reference sequence). CDR3 protein: CASSPWVSTDTQYF. CDR3 coding DNA: TGTGCCAGCAGTCCCTGGGTCAGCACAGATACGCAGTATTTT.